This passage covers 18 T cell receptor beta chains from one sample sequenced in a study of sequential checkpoint blockade in melanoma. Generated by immunoSEQ multiplex PCR, the TCRdb table keeps only in-frame clones and is missing some. In the table there are 17,000 or so clones, roughly 59% of which are singletons. Specified treatment: randomized to nivolumab then ipilimumab (arm A) or the reverse (arm B). The sequenced sample was CD8+ T cells sorted from blood (inferred from file names), obtained from a patient given nivolumab and ipilimumab in sequence. The source of these receptors is a human donor with melanoma.

This chain joins TRBV5-6 and TRBJ2-5; D is perhaps TRBD1 (6 bases). The J call may be incorrect, as the DNA end agrees better with TRBJ2-7. This CDR3 spans 14 amino acids. Looked up from germline, CDR1 is SGHDT and CDR2 is YYEEEE. The CDR3 reads CASSLRDNPYEQYF. In DNA form, the CDR3 reads TGTGCCAGCAGCTTGCGGGACAACCCCTACGAGCAGTACTTC.

The chain employs TRBV2 and TRBJ2-7, with D perhaps matching TRBD1 (6 bases). V was cut by 0 bases and J by 6 bases, with 12 bases left in between. CDR1 and CDR2 (germline): SNHLY, FYNNEI. This CDR3 is 14 amino acids long. CDR3 nucleotides: TGTGCCAGCAGTGAAGCGCTTAACAGGGCCGAGCAGTACTTC. It is translated as CASSEALNRAEQYF.

As for this clone: One end of the junction varies from germline; a read error may be responsible. Other DNA sequences of this sample code for an identical CDR3. This chain joins TRBV11-2 and TRBJ1-1; 10 nucleotides match TRBD1. The germline gives CDR1 SGHAT, CDR2 FQNNGV. The CDR3 totals 15 residues. The CDR3 nucleotides are TGCGCCAGCAGCCTGAGGACAGGGGGGAACACTGAAGCTTTCTTT. Amino acid sequence: CASSLRTGGNTEAFF.

The CDR3 spells CASSIQGMGATQQYF. CDR3 bases: TGTGCCAGCAGTATACAGGGAATGGGGGCCACGCAGCAGTACTTC. The chain joins TRBV6-5 to TRBJ2-5; the D gene is possibly TRBD1 (6 bases). Trimming cost V 5 bases and J 11 bases, with 24 bases left between them. The CDR3 length is 15 residues. Germline CDR1 reads MNHEY; CDR2 reads SVGAGI.

This chain links TRBV27 with TRBJ1-2; possibly TRBD1 for D (5 bases). CDR3 size: 14 residues. The V end lost 3 bases, the J end lost 4 bases, and 12 bases lay between the germline ends. Per germline, CDR1 MNHEY and CDR2 SMNVEV (reference sequence). The CDR3 reads CASSLGGGIYGYTF. The CDR3 DNA follows: TGTGCCAGCAGTTTGGGCGGGGGGATCTATGGCTACACCTTC.

The chain has TRBV6-1 and TRBJ1-1, with D unresolved. Germline loops: CDR1 MNHNS, CDR2 SASEGT. The CDR3 covers 12 residues. V was shortened by 5 bases and J by 8 bases, with 12 bases between the two germline ends. The CDR3 nucleotides read TGTGCCAGCAGTTATGGAACAGAGGAAGCTTTCTTT. Protein: CASSYGTEEAFF.

This clone has more than one count but fewer than ten. This rearrangement joins TRBV5-4 to TRBJ2-7, with 10 nucleotides matching TRBD1. Trimming removed 2 bases from V and 6 bases from J; junction bases left unmatched: 2. Germline CDR1 is SGHNT and CDR2 is YYREEE (reference sequence). The CDR3 totals 13 residues. CDR3 loop: CASSFGDRGEQYF. In DNA, the CDR3 is TGTGCCAGCAGCTTCGGGGACAGGGGCGAGCAGTACTTC.

This clone turned up a few times. V and J are TRBV4-1 and TRBJ2-1; D might be TRBD1 (5 bases). Trimming shortened V by 4 bases and J by 8 bases, and 12 bases separated the two germline ends. Germline V CDR1 and CDR2: MGHRA, YSYEKL. This CDR3 contains 13 residues. This CDR3 reads CASSRQGMHEQFF. DNA of the CDR3: TGCGCCAGCAGCCGCCAGGGAATGCATGAGCAGTTCTTC.

The gene calls are TRBV4-1 and TRBJ2-1, with 13 bases that match TRBD2. The CDR3 contains 16 residues. The V and J ends lost 3 bases and 6 bases, in that order; junction bases with no gene match: 5. Germline V lookup: CDR1 MGHRA, CDR2 YSYEKL. CDR3 sequence (DNA): TGCGCCAGCAGCCACCCAACTAGCGGGAGGGGCAATGAGCAGTTCTTC. Protein product: CASSHPTSGRGNEQFF.

The chain employs TRBV7-9 and TRBJ2-1; the match to TRBD2 covers 15 bases. V was clipped by 5 bases and J by 2 bases; unmatched bases: 1. There are 16 residues in the CDR3. Germline CDR1 reads SEHNR; CDR2 reads FQNEAQ (reference sequence). CDR3: CASSGTSGGTYNEQFF. The CDR3 bases are TGTGCCAGCAGCGGGACTAGCGGGGGGACCTACAATGAGCAGTTCTTC. Combining the CDR3 with reference TRBV7-9 and TRBJ2-1 gives the whole variable domain DTGVSQNPRHKITKRGQNVTFRCDPISEHNRLYWYRQTLGQGPEFLTYFQNEAQLEKSRLLSDRFSAERPKGSFSTLEIQRTEQGDSAMYLCASSGTSGGTYNEQFFGPGTRLTVL.

The gene calls are TRBV5-5 and TRBJ1-1; 8 bases are shared with TRBD1. V lost 2 bases and J lost 4; bases outside the gene matches: 7. Looked up from germline, CDR1 is SGHKS and CDR2 is YYEKEE (reference sequence). The CDR3 runs 15 residues. CDR3: CASSLEQGEITEAFF. Here the CDR3 DNA reads TGTGCCAGCAGCTTAGAACAGGGGGAAATCACTGAAGCTTTCTTT.

The genes are TRBV6-6 and TRBJ2-1; 8 positions match TRBD1. Germline CDR1 reads MNHNY; CDR2 reads SVGAGI (reference sequence). The CDR3 contains 15 residues. The ends lost 2 bases at V and 8 bases at J; junction bases unmatched: 8. For the CDR3, the DNA is TGTGCCAGCAGTTACGGGGCAGGGGGCAAAGATGAGCAGTTCTTC. As protein: CASSYGAGGKDEQFF.

The V call is TRBV4-2, the J call TRBJ2-7, with TRBD2 matching over 13 bases. J gave up 2 bases and V 0 bases, and 7 bases lay outside the gene matches. CDR3 size: 18 residues. Looked up from germline, CDR1 is LGHNA and CDR2 is YNFKEQ. The CDR3 coding sequence is TGTGCCAGCAGCCAAGATACGGGGACTAGCGGGGATACCTACGAGCAGTACTTC. Protein sequence: CASSQDTGTSGDTYEQYF.

This clone was found once. V is TRBV27 and J is TRBJ2-7; 8 bases are a match to TRBD1. The CDR3 has 18 amino acids. CDR1 is MNHEY, CDR2 SMNVEV, per germline (reference sequence). V dropped 5 bases and J dropped 1; count of bases not matched to a gene: 16. This CDR3 is CASSPQVGTGVASYEQYF. The CDR3 DNA follows: TGTGCCAGCAGTCCTCAAGTCGGGACAGGTGTCGCGTCCTACGAGCAGTACTTC.

The chain employs TRBV7-6 and TRBJ2-5, with D tentatively TRBD2 (6 bases). The CDR3 spans 15 residues. From germline, CDR1 is SGHVS and CDR2 FNYEAQ. Trimming shortened V by 6 bases and J by 0 bases, and 14 bases separated the two germline ends. The CDR3 DNA is TGTGCCAGCAGGCCCGGGACTTCGTACCAAGAGACCCAGTACTTC. Its protein is CASRPGTSYQETQYF.

The chain uses TRBV6-1 and TRBJ2-7, with D uncertain. The ends were cut back, 2 bases at V and 1 base at J, with 6 bases in the middle. Germline CDR1 is MNHNS and CDR2 is SASEGT. The CDR3 runs 13 residues. The CDR3 DNA reads TGTGCCAGCAGTGAAACACCTTCCTACGAGCAGTACTTC. Translation: CASSETPSYEQYF.

The V and J genes are TRBV11-2 and TRBJ2-7, with 12 bases aligning to TRBD2. CDR1 SGHAT and CDR2 FQNNGV come from the germline V gene. Trimming removed 0 bases from V and 6 bases from J; junction bases left unmatched: 6. The CDR3 is 16 amino acids. DNA for the CDR3: TGTGCCAGCAGCTTAGATCTAGCGGGGGGGCAATTCGAGCAGTACTTC. This encodes CASSLDLAGGQFEQYF.

The chain links TRBV29-1 to TRBJ2-2; a weak D match, TRBD1 (5 bases). Germline V lookup: CDR1 SQVTM, CDR2 ANQGSEA. This CDR3 contains 14 residues. Trimming pared 0 bases from V and 4 bases from J, leaving 9 bases between. CDR3 nucleotide sequence: TGCAGCGTTGAAGAGGGGCTAGGCACCGGGGAGCTGTTTTTT. Protein sequence: CSVEEGLGTGELFF.